One sample yielded the 13 T cell receptor beta chains listed below, sequenced in a study of cytotoxic CD8 clonotypes in ibrutinib-treated CLL. Libraries were prepared by immunoSEQ multiplex PCR; TCRdb keeps only in-frame clonotypes and omits some of them. This sample has about 50,000 clones, with roughly 71% found just once. The sample in question was PBMCs, obtained after 12 months of ibrutinib treatment. These receptor sequences come from a human donor with chronic lymphocytic leukemia.

This clone has just a few counts. The chain links TRBV30 to TRBJ2-3; the D gene is possibly TRBD2 (7 bases). V was clipped by 2 bases and J by 1 base, with 19 bases between them. The CDR3 runs 17 residues. Looked up from germline, CDR1 is GTSNPN and CDR2 is SVGIG (reference sequence). Written as DNA, the CDR3 is TGTGCCTGGAGTTCCCCTGGGGGGGCCTATCGCACAGATACGCAGTATTTT. Residues: CAWSSPGGAYRTDTQYF.

The chain is built from TRBV5-1 and TRBJ2-1; D is unresolved. The CDR3 runs 13 residues. The V end lost 0 bases, the J end lost 4 bases, and 5 bases lay between the germline ends. Looked up from germline, CDR1 is SGHRS and CDR2 is YFSETQ. The CDR3 DNA follows: TGCGCCAGCAGCTTGGCTCGATACAATGAGCAGTTCTTC. Its translation: CASSLARYNEQFF.

This clone appeared a few times. This chain uses TRBV30 with TRBJ1-5; possibly TRBD1 for D (6 bases). The germline gives CDR1 GTSNPN, CDR2 SVGIG (reference sequence). This CDR3 spans 12 amino acids. Trimming removed 7 bases at V and 6 bases at J, with 13 bases between. For the CDR3, the DNA is TGTGCCTTTGCCCCCAGGGGTCAGCCCCAGCATTTT. Translation gives CAFAPRGQPQHF.

The V gene is TRBV5-4, the J gene TRBJ2-5; 9 bases align to TRBD2. This CDR3 comprises 17 residues. V lost 4 bases, J lost 5 bases, and 15 bases stayed unmatched. Looked up from germline, CDR1 is SGHNT and CDR2 is YYREEE (reference sequence). The CDR3: CASSPPSSAGGAETQYF. CDR3 bases: TGTGCCAGCAGCCCCCCTTCATCAGCGGGGGGCGCTGAGACCCAGTACTTC.

The chain carries TRBV6-5 and TRBJ2-1; D is undetermined. The CDR3 runs 14 residues. Deletions cut 4 bases from V and 6 bases from J, with 13 bases between. Germline V gives CDR1 MNHEY, CDR2 SVGAGI. The DNA for the CDR3 is TGTGCCAGCAGTTTTTTGGTTCCGGGCAATGAGCAGTTCTTC. The encoded protein is CASSFLVPGNEQFF.

V gene TRBV7-6 combines with J gene TRBJ2-7; TRBD1 matches at 7 bases. Germline CDR1 is SGHVS and CDR2 is FNYEAQ. This CDR3 has 14 residues. Unmatched junction bases numbered 4, after V lost 2 bases and J lost 3 bases. CDR3 DNA: TGTGCCAGCAGCTTATCGACAGGGAGCTACGAGCAGTACTTC. This encodes CASSLSTGSYEQYF.

In this sample, this clone turned up a few times. The rearrangement uses TRBV10-3 and TRBJ2-1; D remains ambiguous. This CDR3 comprises 15 residues. V was cut by 10 bases and J by 5 bases, with 21 bases left in between. CDR1 ENHRY and CDR2 SYGVKD come from the germline V gene. The CDR3 reads CATQGFPPNNNEQFF. In DNA, the CDR3 is TGTGCCACCCAAGGGTTTCCCCCCAACAACAATGAGCAGTTCTTC.

This chain joins TRBV19 and TRBJ2-3; possible D gene TRBD2, 6 bases. This CDR3 comprises 15 residues. Germline-derived CDR1 and CDR2 are LNHDA and SQIVND (reference sequence). V lost 5 bases, J lost 3 bases, and 15 bases lay in between. The CDR3 region has the DNA TGTGCCAGTAGTCCTTCCGGGAGTGATACAGATACGCAGTATTTT. It translates to CASSPSGSDTDTQYF.

The genes are TRBV6-1 and TRBJ2-1, with D tentatively TRBD1 (6 bases). The V gene's germline CDR1 is MNHNS and CDR2 SASEGT. Trimming removed 2 bases at V and 12 bases at J, with 20 bases between. CDR3 length: 15 residues. Written as DNA, the CDR3 is TGTGCCAGCAGTGAATTACAGGGTCCTCGTCCTGCGCAGTTCTTC. The encoded protein is CASSELQGPRPAQFF.

V is TRBV7-2 and J is TRBJ1-2; D remains ambiguous. This CDR3 is built from 14 residues. The V gene's germline CDR1 is SGHTA and CDR2 FQGNSA. The V end lost 1 base, the J end lost 8 bases, and 14 bases lay between the germline ends. The DNA for the CDR3 is TGTGCCAGCAGCTTAGTTAGCTCTTTTTCCGGCTACACCTTC. Protein sequence: CASSLVSSFSGYTF.

This chain uses TRBV30 with TRBJ2-4, with D perhaps TRBD2 (6 bases). CDR1 is GTSNPN and CDR2 is SVGIG in the germline V gene (reference sequence). The CDR3 is 16 amino acids. Between the trimmed V and J ends, which lost 3 bases and 0 bases, there was a span of 15 bases. The CDR3: CAWSESGLLAKNIQYF. The CDR3 nucleotides are TGTGCCTGGAGCGAAAGCGGGCTCCTAGCCAAAAACATTCAGTACTTC.

The genes are TRBV28 and TRBJ2-7, with 10 bases lining up with TRBD1. The CDR3 runs to 16 residues. Germline loops: CDR1 MDHEN, CDR2 SYDVKM. Losses at the gene ends were 5 bases for V and 2 bases for J; bases not matched to a gene: 9. CDR3 in amino acids: CASSALWGTGAYEQYF. In DNA form, the CDR3 reads TGTGCCAGCAGTGCCCTATGGGGGACAGGGGCCTACGAGCAGTACTTC. The full variable domain, in which reference TRBV28 and TRBJ2-7 provide the parts outside the CDR3, is DVKVTQSSRYLVKRTGEKVFLECVQDMDHENMFWYRQDPGLGLRLIYFSYDVKMKEKGDIPEGYSVSREKKERFSLILESASTNQTSMYLCASSALWGTGAYEQYFGPGTRLTVT.

The chain is built from TRBV19 and TRBJ1-5; D is possibly TRBD1 (6 bases). The CDR3 spans 13 residues. Germline loops: CDR1 LNHDA, CDR2 SQIVND (reference sequence). Trimming removed 4 bases at V and 4 bases at J, with 8 bases between. The CDR3 DNA is TGTGCCAGTAGTACGACAGGAAATCAGCCCCAGCATTTT. This codes for CASSTTGNQPQHF.